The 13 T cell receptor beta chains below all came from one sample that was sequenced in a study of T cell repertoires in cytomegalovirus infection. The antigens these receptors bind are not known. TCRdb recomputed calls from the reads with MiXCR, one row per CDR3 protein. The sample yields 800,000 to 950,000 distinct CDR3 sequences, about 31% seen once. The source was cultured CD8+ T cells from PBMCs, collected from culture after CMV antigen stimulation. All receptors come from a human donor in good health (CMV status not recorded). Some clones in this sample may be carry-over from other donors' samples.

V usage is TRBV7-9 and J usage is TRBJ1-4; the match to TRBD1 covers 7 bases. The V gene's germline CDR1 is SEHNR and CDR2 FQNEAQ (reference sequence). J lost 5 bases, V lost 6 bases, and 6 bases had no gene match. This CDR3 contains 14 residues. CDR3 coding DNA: TGTGCCAGCAGTCAACAGGGGACGAATGAAAAACTGTTTTTT. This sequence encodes CASSQQGTNEKLFF.

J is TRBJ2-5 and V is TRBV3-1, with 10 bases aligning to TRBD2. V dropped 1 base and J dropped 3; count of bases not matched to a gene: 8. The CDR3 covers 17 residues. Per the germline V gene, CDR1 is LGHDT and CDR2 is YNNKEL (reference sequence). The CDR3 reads CASSQGLAGAPKETQYF. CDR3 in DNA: TGTGCCAGCAGCCAAGGGCTAGCGGGGGCCCCCAAAGAGACCCAGTACTTC.

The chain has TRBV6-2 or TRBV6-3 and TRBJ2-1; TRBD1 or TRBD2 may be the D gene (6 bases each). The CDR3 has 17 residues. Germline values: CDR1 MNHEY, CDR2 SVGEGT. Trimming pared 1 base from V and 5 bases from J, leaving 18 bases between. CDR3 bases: TGTGCCAGCAGTTACTACCTCCTGGGGGGCGCAAACAATGAGCAGTTCTTC. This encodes CASSYYLLGGANNEQFF.

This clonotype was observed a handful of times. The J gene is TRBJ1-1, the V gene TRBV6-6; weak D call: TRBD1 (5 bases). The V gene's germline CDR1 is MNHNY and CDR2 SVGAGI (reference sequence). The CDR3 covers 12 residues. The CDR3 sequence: CVSGAAPTEAFF. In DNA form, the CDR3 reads TGTGTGAGTGGGGCGGCCCCGACTGAAGCTTTCTTT.

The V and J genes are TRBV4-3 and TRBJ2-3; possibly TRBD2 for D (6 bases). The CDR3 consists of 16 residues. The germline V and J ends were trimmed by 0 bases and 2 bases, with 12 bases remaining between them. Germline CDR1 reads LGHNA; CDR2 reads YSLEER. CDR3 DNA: TGCGCCAGCAGCCAAGATCGGGCGGGACTCACAGATACGCAGTATTTT. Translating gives CASSQDRAGLTDTQYF.

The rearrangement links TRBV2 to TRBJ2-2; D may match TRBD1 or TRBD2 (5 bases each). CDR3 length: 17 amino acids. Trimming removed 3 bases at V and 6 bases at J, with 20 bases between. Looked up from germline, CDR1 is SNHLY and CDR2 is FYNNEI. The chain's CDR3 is CASSDKRGRETAGELFF. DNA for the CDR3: TGTGCCAGCAGTGATAAGAGGGGCCGGGAAACGGCCGGGGAGCTGTTTTTT.

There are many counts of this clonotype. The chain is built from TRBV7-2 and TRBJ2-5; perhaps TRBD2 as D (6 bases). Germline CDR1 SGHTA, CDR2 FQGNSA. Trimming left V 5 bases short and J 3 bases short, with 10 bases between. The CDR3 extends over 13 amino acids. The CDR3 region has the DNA TGTGCCAGCAGCCCCTGGGGGGAAGAGACCCAGTACTTC. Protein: CASSPWGEETQYF.

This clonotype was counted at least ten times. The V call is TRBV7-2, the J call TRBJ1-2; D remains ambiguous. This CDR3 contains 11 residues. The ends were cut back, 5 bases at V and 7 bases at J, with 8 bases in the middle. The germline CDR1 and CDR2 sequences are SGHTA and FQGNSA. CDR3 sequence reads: CASSRDTGYTF. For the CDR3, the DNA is TGTGCCAGCAGCCGAGACACTGGCTACACCTTC.

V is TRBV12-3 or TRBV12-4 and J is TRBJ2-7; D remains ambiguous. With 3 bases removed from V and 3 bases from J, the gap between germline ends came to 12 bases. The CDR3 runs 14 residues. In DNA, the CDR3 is TGTGCCAGCAGTTTTGGCAGAGGAGACTACGAGCAGTACTTC. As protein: CASSFGRGDYEQYF.

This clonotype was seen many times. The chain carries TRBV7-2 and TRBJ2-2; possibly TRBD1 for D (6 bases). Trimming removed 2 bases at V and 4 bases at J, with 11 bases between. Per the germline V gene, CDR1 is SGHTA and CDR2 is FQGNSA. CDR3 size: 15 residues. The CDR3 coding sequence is TGTGCCAGCAGCTTAAGAGGGGGTGGCACCGGGGAGCTGTTTTTT. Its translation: CASSLRGGGTGELFF. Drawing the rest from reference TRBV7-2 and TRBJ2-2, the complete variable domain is GAGVSQSPSNKVTEKGKDVELRCDPISGHTALYWYRQSLGQGLEFLIYFQGNSAPDKSGLPSDRFSAERTGGSVSTLTIQRTQQEDSAVYLCASSLRGGGTGELFFGEGSRLTVL.

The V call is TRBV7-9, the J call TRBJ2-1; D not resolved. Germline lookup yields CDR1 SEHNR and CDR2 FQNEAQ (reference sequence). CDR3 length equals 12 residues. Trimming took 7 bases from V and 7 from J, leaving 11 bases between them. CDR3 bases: TGTGCCAGCATCCCGGCCGAGAATGAGCAGTTCTTC. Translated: CASIPAENEQFF.

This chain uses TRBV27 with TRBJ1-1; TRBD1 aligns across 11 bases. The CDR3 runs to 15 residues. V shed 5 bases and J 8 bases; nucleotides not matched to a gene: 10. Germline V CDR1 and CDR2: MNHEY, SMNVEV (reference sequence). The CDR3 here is CASSPGQGASREAFF. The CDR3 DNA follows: TGTGCCAGCAGTCCTGGACAGGGGGCGTCCCGGGAAGCTTTCTTT.

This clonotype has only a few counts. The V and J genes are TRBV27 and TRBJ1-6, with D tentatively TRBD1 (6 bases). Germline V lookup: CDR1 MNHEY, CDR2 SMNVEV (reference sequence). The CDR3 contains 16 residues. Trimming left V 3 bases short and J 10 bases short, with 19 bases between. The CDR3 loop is CASSFPPRRGESPLHF. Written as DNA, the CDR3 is TGTGCCAGCAGTTTCCCACCCCGCAGGGGTGAATCACCCCTCCACTTT.